Listed below are T cell receptor beta chains from one sample, sequenced in a study of T cell changes during pregnancy in multiple sclerosis. Some clones are missing from TCRdb's copy, which holds only in-frame ones; the method was immunoSEQ multiplex PCR. There are tens of thousands of clones in the sample; around 90% occur only once, and just under 2% lies in the top ten. The specimen comprised CD4+ T cells from peripheral blood mononuclear cells, sampled after pregnancy. Source of these receptors: a female donor in good health, enrolled as a control in a pregnancy study. The CDR3 runs from the conserved cysteine through the conserved F or W. A D gene is named only where the DNA matches it firmly. Expanded clones are given a class, and other clones once, few, many or no size at all.

D gene,clone size,J gene,V gene,CDR3 protein,CDR3 DNA
-,-,TRBJ1-2,TRBV29-1,CSVEDSGRGGYGYTF,TGCAGCGTTGAAGATAGCGGAAGGGGCGGTTATGGCTACACCTTC
-,-,TRBJ1-5,TRBV7-9,CASSPNGNQPQHF,TGTGCCAGCAGCCCAAACGGGAATCAGCCCCAGCATTTT
-,-,TRBJ2-7,TRBV6-5,CASSYSRGYEQYF,TGTGCCAGCAGTTACTCAAGGGGCTACGAGCAGTACTTC
TRBD1,-,TRBJ2-5,TRBV4-1,CASSHRDRGETQYF,TGCGCCAGCAGCCACCGGGACAGGGGAGAGACCCAGTACTTC
-,-,TRBJ2-7,TRBV5-6,CASSSRFYRDEQYF,TGTGCCAGCAGCTCACGATTTTACAGGGACGAGCAGTACTTC
-,-,TRBJ2-2,TRBV4-2,CASSRPRGSTGELFF,TGTGCCAGCAGCCGCCCGAGAGGGAGCACCGGGGAGCTGTTTTTT
-,-,TRBJ1-3,TRBV5-1,CASSLEGGPGNTIYF,TGCGCCAGCAGCTTGGAGGGAGGGCCCGGAAACACCATATATTTT
TRBD1,-,TRBJ1-2,TRBV9,CASTARGDGYTF,TGTGCCAGCACCGCCAGGGGGGATGGCTACACCTTC
TRBD1,-,TRBJ2-6,TRBV7-2,CASSLSQGAGANVLTF,TGTGCCAGCAGCTTATCCCAGGGGGCAGGGGCCAACGTCCTGACTTTC
-,-,TRBJ1-2,TRBV30,CAWTPPGEVRGYTF,TGTGCCTGGACCCCTCCGGGGGAAGTTCGGGGCTACACCTTC
-,-,TRBJ2-5,TRBV27,CASSSSGLAKETQYF,-
TRBD2,-,TRBJ2-3,TRBV4-1,CASSQEGVLAGATDTQYF,TGCGCCAGCAGCCAAGAGGGTGTCCTAGCGGGGGCCACAGATACGCAGTATTTT
TRBD2,-,TRBJ2-7,TRBV6-1,CASSLSGRAVYEQYF,TGTGCCAGCAGCCTTAGCGGGAGGGCCGTCTACGAGCAGTACTTC
TRBD1,-,TRBJ1-5,TRBV2,CASSLDRGTQPQHF,TGTGCCAGCAGTCTAGACAGGGGCACTCAGCCCCAGCATTTT
TRBD2,-,TRBJ2-7,TRBV19,CASSASGTSGGIYEQYF,TGTGCCAGTAGTGCTTCCGGGACTAGCGGGGGAATTTACGAGCAGTACTTC
-,once,TRBJ2-5,TRBV2,CASMVQGQETQYF,TGTGCCAGCATGGTCCAGGGCCAAGAGACCCAGTACTTC
TRBD1,-,TRBJ1-4,TRBV6-5,CASRAQGADEKLFF,TGTGCCAGCAGGGCACAGGGGGCAGATGAAAAACTGTTTTTT
-,-,TRBJ1-5,TRBV27,CASSFGGPNQPQHF,TGTGCCAGCAGTTTCGGGGGTCCCAATCAGCCCCAGCATTTT
TRBD1,-,TRBJ1-1,TRBV18,CASSPLSTGGDTEAFF,TGTGCCAGCTCACCACTCTCGACAGGGGGTGACACTGAAGCTTTCTTT
TRBD1,-,TRBJ1-2,TRBV6-5,CASSYSTGYEGYTF,TGTGCCAGCAGTTACTCGACAGGGTACGAGGGCTACACCTTC
-,-,TRBJ1-2,TRBV30,CALWGKYGYTF,TGTGCCTTATGGGGCAAGTATGGCTACACCTTC
TRBD1,once,TRBJ1-2,TRBV27,CASSLGNRGGGYTF,TGTGCCAGCAGTTTAGGAAACAGGGGAGGTGGCTACACCTTC
TRBD2,-,TRBJ2-5,TRBV6-5,CASSPPGGRETQYF,TGTGCCAGCAGTCCCCCGGGGGGGAGGGAGACCCAGTACTTC
-,-,TRBJ1-6,TRBV10-2,CASSESTFSPSNSPLHF,TGCGCCAGCAGTGAGTCGACATTCTCGCCAAGCAATTCACCCCTCCACTTT
-,-,TRBJ2-7,TRBV2,CASSSTYEQYF,TGTGCCAGCAGCTCTACCTACGAGCAGTACTTC
TRBD1,-,TRBJ2-2,TRBV27,CASSLGTGRSTGELFF,TGTGCCAGCAGTTTAGGGACAGGGAGGAGCACCGGGGAGCTGTTTTTT
-,once,TRBJ2-3,TRBV11-1,CASRLATDTQYF,TGTGCCAGCCGTCTAGCCACAGATACGCAGTATTTT
-,-,TRBJ1-6,TRBV27,CASSLWGPSSDSYNSPLHF,TGTGCCAGCAGTTTATGGGGCCCCAGTAGTGACTCCTATAATTCACCCCTCCACTTT
-,once,TRBJ1-1,TRBV5-4,CASSPKGGALHTEAFF,TGTGCCAGCAGCCCGAAGGGGGGGGCCCTACACACTGAAGCTTTCTTT
TRBD1,-,TRBJ1-1,TRBV4-1,CASSQDGGTGRAFF,TGCGCCAGCAGCCAAGATGGGGGGACAGGGCGAGCTTTCTTT
-,-,TRBJ2-2,TRBV11-3,CASSLGEAGELFF,TGTGCCAGCAGCTTAGGGGAGGCCGGGGAGCTGTTTTTT
TRBD1,-,TRBJ2-6,TRBV15,CATSREGQGAKISGANVLTF,TGTGCCACCAGCAGAGAGGGACAGGGAGCTAAAATCTCTGGGGCCAACGTCCTGACTTTC
-,-,TRBJ2-2,TRBV7-3,CASSLQVASATGELFF,TGTGCCAGCAGCTTACAAGTGGCTAGCGCCACCGGGGAGCTGTTTTTT
-,once,TRBJ2-1,TRBV19,CASSIRGLGISNNEQFF,TGTGCCAGTAGTATAAGGGGATTAGGAATCTCTAACAATGAGCAGTTCTTC
-,-,TRBJ2-1,TRBV7-7,CASSPRDNYSYNEQFF,TGTGCTAGCAGCCCCCGGGACAACTACTCCTACAATGAGCAGTTCTTC
TRBD1,-,TRBJ2-7,TRBV7-3,CASSLGDRVTEQYF,TGTGCCAGCAGCTTGGGGGACAGGGTAACCGAGCAGTACTTC
TRBD2,-,TRBJ2-3,TRBV15,CATSRAGASGGADTQYF,TGTGCCACCAGCAGAGCAGGGGCTAGCGGGGGCGCAGATACGCAGTATTTT